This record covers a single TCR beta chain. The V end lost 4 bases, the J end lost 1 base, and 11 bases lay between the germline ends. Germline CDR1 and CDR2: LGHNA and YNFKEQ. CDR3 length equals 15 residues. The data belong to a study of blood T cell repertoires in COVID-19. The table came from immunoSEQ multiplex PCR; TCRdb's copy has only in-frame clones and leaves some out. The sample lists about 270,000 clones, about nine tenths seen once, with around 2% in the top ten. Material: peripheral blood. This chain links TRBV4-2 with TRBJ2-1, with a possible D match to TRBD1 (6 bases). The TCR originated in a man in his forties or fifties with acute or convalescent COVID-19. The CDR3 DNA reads TGTGCCAGCAGCCGCGGACAGTCTTCCTACAATGAGCAGTTCTTC. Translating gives CASSRGQSSYNEQFF.